Given below is one TCR beta chain in context. Its target is not known. Time point denoted: patch test 1, 2 weeks after DPC sensitization. Specified treatment: therapeutic diphenylcyclopropenone sensitization with weekly scalp DPC. Someone pulled total RNA out of unfractionated whole blood. The entry originates in a study of human T cells and chemical hapten exposure. About the study: Doses of diphenylcyclopropenone went to the patients' scalps weekly throughout the approximately 24-week study. Study conclusions and caveats: Alopecia in all donors means immunity may differ from healthy individuals.

Deletions cut 0 bases from V and 8 bases from J, with 16 bases between. The CDR3 is 15 amino acids. Germline loops: CDR1 LNHNV, CDR2 YYDKDF (reference sequence). MiXCR, applied by TCRdb to the RACE reads, yields one record per CDR3 protein. This table holds approximately 52,000 distinct CDR3 sequences, approximately 10% found once. The source of this sequence is a woman in her 40s with alopecia areata. Some clones in this sample may be carry-over from other donors' samples. The material was whole blood, obtained in connection with sensitization to the hapten diphenylcyclopropenone (DPC). The chain combines TRBV15 with TRBJ1-1, with D possibly TRBD1 on 6 matching bases. Here the CDR3 DNA reads TGTGCCACCAGCAGAGATGACGGAGGGACATCCGAAGCTTTCTTT. Protein sequence: CATSRDDGGTSEAFF.